This T cell receptor (beta chain) was recovered during a study of ipilimumab plus nivolumab after autologous stem cell transplantation. Study as a whole: Median doses per patient: a few ipilimumab, about eight nivolumab.

This clone turned up a few times. The table came from immunoSEQ multiplex PCR; TCRdb's copy has only in-frame clones and leaves some out. Of under 25,000 clones in the sample, about four fifths were seen once. In germline, CDR1 is LNHDA, CDR2 SQIVND (reference sequence). V dropped 5 bases and J dropped 10 bases, with 11 bases sitting between them. CDR3 length: 11 residues. Sequencing was performed on PBMCs, taken in a trial of ipilimumab plus nivolumab as post-transplant consolidation. This sequence joins TRBV19 and TRBJ1-2; D not resolved. This TCR was sampled from a male donor with diffuse large B-cell lymphoma. The CDR3 region has the DNA TGTGCCAGTAGTGAAGACAAGATCTACACCTTC. Its protein is CASSEDKIYTF.